Reported below is one T cell receptor (beta chain). Its antigen is still unknown. This CDR3 spans 15 amino acids. Between the trimmed V and J ends, which lost 7 bases and 8 bases, there was a span of 21 bases. Germline assignment: CDR1 MDHEN and CDR2 SYDVKM. For each subset, genomic DNA was distributed in equal portions over several immunoSEQ plates. Assay used: immunoSEQ multiplex PCR; TCRdb lists only in-frame clones, some missing. The table lists about 2 million clones, 85% to 95% of them singletons. Terminally differentiated effector memory CD45RA+ cells were excluded by CCR7 positive selection of CD45RO-negative cells. This entry belongs to a study of shared clonotypes between healthy human individuals. Overall study context: Per donor, CD8 memory used one plate, CD8 naive used two, CD4 memory used three and CD4 naive used three. General study results and limits: Sharing across a few donors was seen in around 5.1% of naive CD4 clonotypes.

Sequencing was carried out using naive CD8+ T cells sorted from blood. The source of this sequence is a man younger than 30 in good health. This chain links TRBV28 with TRBJ2-1; weak D call: TRBD1 (5 bases). CDR3 protein: CASTAAQVAFDEQFF. Here the CDR3 DNA reads TGTGCCAGCACTGCGGCACAGGTGGCTTTCGATGAGCAGTTCTTC. The entire variable domain, with the rest obtained from reference TRBV28 and TRBJ2-1, is as follows: DVKVTQSSRYLVKRTGEKVFLECVQDMDHENMFWYRQDPGLGLRLIYFSYDVKMKEKGDIPEGYSVSREKKERFSLILESASTNQTSMYLCASTAAQVAFDEQFFGPGTRLTVL.